This T cell receptor (beta chain) was obtained from a study of blood T cell repertoires in COVID-19 (dated by TCRdb to 2018 to 2021). As for the study more broadly: Samples from collaborators originated in the United States, Italy and Spain and spanned both the acute and convalescent phases of COVID-19. The prospective study material was composed of cDNA or gDNA derived from T cells, B-cell-depleted T cells, or PBMCs. Subjects who had been exposed to COVID-19, were actively infected with it, or had recovered from it provided the deeply sampled blood TCRbeta repertoires that made up the dataset. Nearly every sample came with metadata listing a de-identified subject ID, COVID-19 status, age in years and sex. The repertoires were released in a freely available public database meant as a resource for research on the immune response to SARS-CoV-2. HLA class I and class II types, where available, came from metadata supplied by the sample provider rather than from assay-based typing. The samples were drawn from two sources: the first 160 participants of the ongoing ImmuneRACE study, and approximately 1,300 subjects contributed by 6 global collaborators.

Broad study findings and their caveats: Clinical and demographic metadata were provided uncurated, with the amount varying by source and participant.

The immunoSEQ Assay, a bias-controlled multiplex PCR, was used to amplify TCRbeta CDR3 regions from genomic DNA. The paper's processing steps were these. Nucleated cell counts per sample were estimated from amplification of reference gene primers within the assay. To quantify the absolute abundance of each unique TCRbeta CDR3 rearrangement, sequence reads were collapsed and filtered. For each sample, productive Simpson clonality was calculated by taking the square root of Simpson's diversity index across productive rearrangements. Drawn from immuneACCESS, this table holds only the in-frame rearrangements with V and J called that TCRdb kept. Clones are partly lost; checked studies trace under half to an unresolved V gene and leave the rest unexplained. The V and J calls and the clone size are those of that table, but D and trimming were determined from the DNA. This sample comprises around 150,000 clones, roughly 80% of them detected only once. Jointly, the top ten make up about 15% of the sample.

About this clone: Which antigen it targets is not known. No much larger clonotype is one base removed from it; base qualities were not supplied.

The germline V gene specifies KGHSH as CDR1 and LQKENI as CDR2. Unmatched junction bases come to 9, with V trimmed by 6 bases and J by 5 bases. The CDR3 holds 15 amino acids from the cysteine to the phenylalanine. Just CDR3 DNA is preserved here, 45 bases in frame from base 1. The collaborating institutions used their own protocols to collect whole blood in K2EDTA tubes. For TCRbeta analysis, collaborators shipped samples as frozen whole blood, isolated PBMCs, or DNA extracted from either of those sample types. The V gene is TRBV18 and the J gene is TRBJ1-1, and 10 junctional nucleotides match TRBD1. Sequencing used peripheral blood. The sequence came from a woman of 80 years or more with acute or convalescent COVID-19. CDR3 protein: CASSPTGGSGTEAFF. The DNA sequence is TGTGCCAGCTCGCCGACAGGGGGCTCGGGGACTGAAGCTTTCTTT.